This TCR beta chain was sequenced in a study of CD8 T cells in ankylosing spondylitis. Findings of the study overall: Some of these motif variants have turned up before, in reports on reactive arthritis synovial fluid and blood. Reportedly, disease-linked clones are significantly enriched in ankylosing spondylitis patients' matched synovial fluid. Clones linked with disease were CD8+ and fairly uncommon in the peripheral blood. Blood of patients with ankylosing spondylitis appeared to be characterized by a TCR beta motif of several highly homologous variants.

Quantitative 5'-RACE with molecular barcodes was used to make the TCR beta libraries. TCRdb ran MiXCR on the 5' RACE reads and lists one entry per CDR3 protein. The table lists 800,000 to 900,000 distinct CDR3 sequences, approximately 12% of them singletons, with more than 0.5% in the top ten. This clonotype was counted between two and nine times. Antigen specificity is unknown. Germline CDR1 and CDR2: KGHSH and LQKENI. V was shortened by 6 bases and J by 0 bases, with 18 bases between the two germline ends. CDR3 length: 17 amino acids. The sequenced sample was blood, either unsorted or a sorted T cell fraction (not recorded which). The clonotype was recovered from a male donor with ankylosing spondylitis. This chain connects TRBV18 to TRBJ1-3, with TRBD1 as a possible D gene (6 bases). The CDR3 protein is CASSKRGHSNSGNTIYF. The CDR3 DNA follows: TGTGCCAGCTCCAAGAGGGGACACTCGAACTCTGGAAACACCATATATTTT.